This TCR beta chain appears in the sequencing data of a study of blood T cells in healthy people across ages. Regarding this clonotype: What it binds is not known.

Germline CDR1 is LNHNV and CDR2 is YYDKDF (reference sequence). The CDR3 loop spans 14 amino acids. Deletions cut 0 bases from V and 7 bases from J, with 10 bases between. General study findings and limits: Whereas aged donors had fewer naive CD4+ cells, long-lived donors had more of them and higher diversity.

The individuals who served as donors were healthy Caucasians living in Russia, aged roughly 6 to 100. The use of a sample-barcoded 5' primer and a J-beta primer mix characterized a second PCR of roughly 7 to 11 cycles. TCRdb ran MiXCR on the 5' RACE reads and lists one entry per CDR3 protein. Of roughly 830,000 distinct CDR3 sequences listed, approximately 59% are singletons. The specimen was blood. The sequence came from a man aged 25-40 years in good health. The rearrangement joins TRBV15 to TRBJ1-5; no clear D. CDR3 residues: CATSRDSRWQPQHF. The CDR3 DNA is TGTGCCACCAGCAGAGATTCCCGGTGGCAGCCCCAGCATTTT. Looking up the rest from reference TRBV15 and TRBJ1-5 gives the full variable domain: DAMVIQNPRYQVTQFGKPVTLSCSQTLNHNVMYWYQQKSSQAPKLLFHYYDKDFNNEADTPDNFQSRRPNTSFCFLDIRSPGLGDTAMYLCATSRDSRWQPQHFGDGTRLSIL.